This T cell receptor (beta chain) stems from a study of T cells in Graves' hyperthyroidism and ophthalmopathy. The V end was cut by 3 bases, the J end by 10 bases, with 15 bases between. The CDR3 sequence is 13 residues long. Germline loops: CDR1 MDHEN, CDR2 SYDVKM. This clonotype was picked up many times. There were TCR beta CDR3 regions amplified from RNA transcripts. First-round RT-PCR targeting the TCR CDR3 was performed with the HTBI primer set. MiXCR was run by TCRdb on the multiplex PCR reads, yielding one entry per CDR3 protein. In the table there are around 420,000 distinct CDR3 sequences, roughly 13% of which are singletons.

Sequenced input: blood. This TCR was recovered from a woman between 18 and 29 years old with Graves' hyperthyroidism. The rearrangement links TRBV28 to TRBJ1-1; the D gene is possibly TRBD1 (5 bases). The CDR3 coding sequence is TGTGCCAGCAGTTTTGTCGGGGGTAGAGGAGCTTTCTTT. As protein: CASSFVGGRGAFF.